One and the same sample provided the 19 T cell receptor beta chains below, sequenced in a study of blood T cell repertoires in COVID-19. Measured with immunoSEQ multiplex PCR; TCRdb has only the in-frame clones, and not every one. The sample shows about half a million clones, 75% to 90% of them seen only once. The sequencing input was peripheral blood. These receptors were taken from a human donor in a cohort sampled during active COVID-19.

The CDR3 coding sequence is TGTGCCTGGAGTTTGACAGAGAACACTGAAGCTTTCTTT. This sequence encodes CAWSLTENTEAFF. The chain couples TRBV30 to TRBJ1-1; D is possibly TRBD1 (5 bases). The germline V gene encodes CDR1 GTSNPN and CDR2 SVGIG (reference sequence). Trimming took off 2 bases at V and 1 base at J, with 8 bases between the two ends. The CDR3 runs to 13 residues.

The gene calls are TRBV23-1 and TRBJ2-7; D is possibly TRBD1 (6 bases). TRBV23-1 is flagged as an ORF with uncertain function. This CDR3 is 16 amino acids long. Trimming removed 4 bases at V and 6 bases at J, with 22 bases between. Here the CDR3 DNA reads TGCGCCAGCAGTCCCCGAGGGCGGACAGCGCCTTCCGAGCAGTACTTC. This translates into CASSPRGRTAPSEQYF.

This sequence joins TRBV6-5 and TRBJ1-2; 7 bases fit TRBD1. This CDR3 has 15 amino acids. Germline V gene sequence: CDR1 MNHEY, CDR2 SVGAGI. V trimming: 10 bases; J trimming: 4 bases; junction bases outside the gene matches: 15. CDR3 in DNA: TGTGCCACCCTTCTCCTCTGGGGACAGTCCTATGGCTACACCTTC. This gives the protein CATLLLWGQSYGYTF.

This chain links TRBV6-5 with TRBJ2-1; 9 bases are shared with TRBD2. The CDR3 contains 15 residues. With V trimmed by 2 bases and J by 1 base, 0 bases remained unmatched. Germline assignment: CDR1 MNHEY and CDR2 SVGAGI. The CDR3 spells CASSYAGGSYNEQFF. The CDR3 nucleotides are TGTGCCAGCAGTTACGCGGGAGGGTCCTACAATGAGCAGTTCTTC.

The J gene is TRBJ2-3, the V gene TRBV19; D gene uncertain. The V gene lost 8 bases and the J gene lost 6 bases, with 9 bases spanning the gap. The CDR3 totals 11 residues. Per the germline V gene, CDR1 is LNHDA and CDR2 is SQIVND (reference sequence). The CDR3 bases are TGTGCCAGTCGAATCGGGGATACGCAGTATTTT. It codes for CASRIGDTQYF.

This clone was detected once. The chain couples TRBV7-2 to TRBJ1-5; tentatively, D is TRBD1 (5 bases). Trimming removed 1 base from V and 11 bases from J, with 18 bases in between. CDR1 and CDR2 (germline): SGHTA, FQGNSA. This CDR3 spans 15 amino acids. CDR3 in DNA: TGTGCCAGCAGCTTAGTCCGGACACCGTGGGAGGCCCAGCATTTT. Translation gives CASSLVRTPWEAQHF.

The rearrangement uses TRBV4-3 and TRBJ2-5; weak D call: TRBD2 (5 bases). Germline CDR1 and CDR2: LGHNA and YSLEER. This CDR3 region has 13 residues. The V end lost 0 bases, the J end lost 7 bases, and 9 bases lay between the germline ends. CDR3 loop: CASSQEVRGTQYF. The CDR3 DNA is TGCGCCAGCAGCCAAGAGGTTCGGGGGACCCAGTACTTC.

The J gene is TRBJ1-3, the V gene TRBV5-6; D gene uncertain. CDR1 and CDR2 from the germline V gene are SGHDT and YYEEEE. V lost 0 bases and J lost 0, with 10 bases in between. The CDR3 runs 16 residues. Written as DNA, the CDR3 is TGTGCCAGCAGCTTGGCCGAGAGGCGCTCTGGAAACACCATATATTTT. This translates into CASSLAERRSGNTIYF.

This clone was seen only once. The chain joins TRBV12-5 to TRBJ2-2; D might be TRBD2 (6 bases). Germline V gene sequence: CDR1 LGHNT, CDR2 FRNRAP. Trimming stripped 2 bases from V and 7 bases from J, with 17 bases between. The CDR3 extends over 16 amino acids. CDR3 sequence (DNA): TGTGCTAGTGGTTTGACCACTAGCCCCGGAGGCGGGGAGCTGTTTTTT. Its translation: CASGLTTSPGGGELFF.

This chain uses TRBV6-5 with TRBJ2-3; 11 bases are shared with TRBD2. With V trimmed by 5 bases and J by 5 bases, 6 bases remained unmatched. The CDR3 contains 15 residues. From germline, CDR1 is MNHEY and CDR2 SVGAGI. CDR3 bases: TGTGCCAGCAGTAAACTAGCGGGAGATGGAGATACGCAGTATTTT. Translating gives CASSKLAGDGDTQYF.

The rearrangement joins TRBV27 to TRBJ2-7, with D tentatively TRBD2 (6 bases). The CDR3 is made up of 14 amino acids. Germline loops: CDR1 MNHEY, CDR2 SMNVEV (reference sequence). V was cut by 3 bases and J by 7 bases, with 16 bases left in between. The CDR3 nucleotides read TGTGCCAGCAGTTTTTTAGCGGCCCGGGGAGAGCAGTACTTC. Encoded protein: CASSFLAARGEQYF.

V and J are TRBV7-2 and TRBJ1-2; D is ambiguous. CDR1 and CDR2 from the germline V gene are SGHTA and FQGNSA. Trimming left V 4 bases short and J 4 bases short, with 13 bases between. The length of the CDR3 is 14 residues. Written as DNA, the CDR3 is TGTGCCAGCAGCTCCCGGGCGGGTGCCTATGGCTACACCTTC. It encodes CASSSRAGAYGYTF.

The chain carries TRBV19 and TRBJ2-5, with D perhaps matching TRBD1 (6 bases). CDR1 is LNHDA and CDR2 is SQIVND in the germline V gene (reference sequence). Trimming left V 5 bases short and J 4 bases short, with 14 bases between. The CDR3 covers 14 residues. The CDR3 is CASSLGTNGETQYF. The CDR3 region has the DNA TGTGCCAGTAGTCTCGGGACAAATGGAGAGACCCAGTACTTC. The full variable domain, rest sourced from reference TRBV19 and TRBJ2-5, is DGGITQSPKYLFRKEGQNVTLSCEQNLNHDAMYWYRQDPGQGLRLIYYSQIVNDFQKGDIAEGYSVSREKKESFPLTVTSAQKNPTAFYLCASSLGTNGETQYFGPGTRLLVL.

CDR3: CASTDPLAGEHETQYF. CDR3 in DNA: TGCGCCAGCACTGACCCTCTAGCGGGAGAGCACGAGACCCAGTACTTC. The V call is TRBV10-2, the J call TRBJ2-5, with TRBD2 matching over 10 bases. The V and J ends lost 7 bases and 5 bases, in that order; junction bases with no gene match: 13. Germline CDR1 is WSHSY and CDR2 is SAAADI. The CDR3 contains 16 residues.

The genes are TRBV11-3 and TRBJ2-1; TRBD2 might be the D (5 bases). With 5 bases removed from V and 8 bases from J, the gap between germline ends came to 13 bases. The CDR3 is 13 residues long. The germline V gene has CDR1 SGHNT and CDR2 YENEEA. CDR3 in DNA: TGTGCCAGCAGCAGGTCCGGGATCGATGAGCAGTTCTTC. Amino acid sequence: CASSRSGIDEQFF.

This clone was picked up one time. This chain links TRBV28 with TRBJ1-3; D ambiguous. The germline V gene has CDR1 MDHEN and CDR2 SYDVKM. This CDR3 contains 19 residues. The V gene lost 3 bases and the J gene lost 0 bases, with 21 bases spanning the gap. The CDR3 is CASSFPLAYGVSSGNTIYF. Written as DNA, the CDR3 is TGTGCCAGCAGTTTCCCCCTTGCTTACGGAGTTAGCTCTGGAAACACCATATATTTT. The variable domain in full, with the rest retrieved from reference TRBV28 and TRBJ1-3, is DVKVTQSSRYLVKRTGEKVFLECVQDMDHENMFWYRQDPGLGLRLIYFSYDVKMKEKGDIPEGYSVSREKKERFSLILESASTNQTSMYLCASSFPLAYGVSSGNTIYFGEGSWLTVV.

V and J are TRBV28 and TRBJ1-2, with 8 positions matching TRBD1. The J segment lost 7 bases and the V segment lost 3 bases, leaving 7 bases of the junction unmatched. Germline V gene lookup returns CDR1 MDHEN and CDR2 SYDVKM. This CDR3 region has 14 residues. The CDR3 DNA reads TGTGCCAGCAGTTTCCCGGACAGGGCGAGTGGCTACACCTTC. Encoded protein: CASSFPDRASGYTF.

This clone was observed a single time. The rearrangement uses TRBV7-3 and TRBJ1-1, with D perhaps TRBD1 (5 bases). The ends were cut back, 4 bases at V and 2 bases at J, with 20 bases in the middle. The CDR3 length is 17 residues. CDR1 and CDR2 (germline): SGHTA, FQGTGA. The DNA for the CDR3 is TGTGCCAGCAGCTCTATCTGGGGCGGGACGAGAAACACTGAAGCTTTCTTT. This encodes CASSSIWGGTRNTEAFF.

Remarks on this clone: Distinct nucleotide sequences in the sample also encode this CDR3. This chain links TRBV5-1 with TRBJ1-1; no definite D call. This CDR3 spans 14 amino acids. V was trimmed by 4 bases and J by 0 bases, leaving 10 bases between them. Looked up from germline, CDR1 is SGHRS and CDR2 is YFSETQ. CDR3 in DNA: TGCGCCAGCAGCCCCGACACGTTGAACACTGAAGCTTTCTTT. It codes for CASSPDTLNTEAFF.